This T cell receptor beta chain appears in the sequencing data of a study of molecular identifiers for immune sequencing clone quantification. With listed TCR primers and previously described methods, bulk TCR libraries were prepared. TCRdb reanalysed the PCR reads using MiXCR and keeps one entry per CDR3 protein. The data hold just under 650,000 distinct CDR3 sequences, with 20% observed a single time. Germline values: CDR1 MNHEY, CDR2 SMNVEV (reference sequence). Trimming shortened V by 3 bases and J by 0 bases, and 6 bases separated the two germline ends. The length of the CDR3 is 14 residues. This clonotype was counted many times.

This TCR was recovered from a human donor in good health. Some libraries in this study had Jurkat cell RNA spiked in. Sequenced sample: naive CD8+ T cells from blood, with Jurkat cell RNA spiked in. The subset is: FACS-sorted CD8+CD4-CCR7+CD45RA+ naive T cells. V usage is TRBV27 and J usage is TRBJ1-5; D unclear. The CDR3 sequence: CASSFSHSNQPQHF. The CDR3 DNA is TGTGCCAGCAGTTTCAGCCATAGCAATCAGCCCCAGCATTTT.